This TCR beta chain was documented in a study of shared clonotypes between healthy human individuals. Study-level results: Among donors, sharing of clonotypes was expected to be affected by sequencing depth.

About this clone: Its target is unknown.

Germline CDR1 is SEHNR and CDR2 is FQNEAQ (reference sequence). Unmatched junction bases numbered 11, after V lost 5 bases and J lost 5 bases. The CDR3 covers 17 residues. Genomic DNA belonging to each subset was distributed in equal measure over several immunoSEQ plates. TCRdb keeps only in-frame clones here, not all; method: immunoSEQ multiplex PCR. This table has 450,000 to 500,000 clones, 65% to 85% appearing once. Everyone who donated was a Caucasian adult who lived in Nashville, Tennessee. The specimen sequenced was PBMCs. The rearrangement links TRBV7-9 to TRBJ2-7, with 14 bases fitting TRBD2. This TCR came from a woman in her thirties or forties in good health. Some clones in this sample may be carry-over from other donors' samples. CDR3 bases: TGTGCCAGCAGCGAGGGGGGGACTAGCGGGAGCTTCGACGAGCAGTACTTC. This codes for CASSEGGTSGSFDEQYF.